One and the same sample provided the 8 T cell receptor beta chains below, sequenced in a study of patients and donors after allogeneic stem cell transplantation. TCRdb ran MiXCR on the RT-PCR reads and lists one entry per CDR3 protein. The sample consists of hundreds of thousands of distinct CDR3 sequences, more than 15% of them appearing once. Material: blood, either unsorted or a sorted T cell fraction (not recorded which). The origin of the receptors is a human donor who was either an allogeneic HSCT recipient or a stem cell or donor lymphocyte infusion donor (not recorded which). It is not recorded whose cells these are; they may come from a transplant donor.

The V and J genes are TRBV5-6 and TRBJ2-3; 15 bases match TRBD2. The CDR3 runs 17 residues. The V gene end was trimmed by 4 bases and the J gene end by 0 bases; junction bases not matched to a gene: 3. The germline V gene has CDR1 SGHDT and CDR2 YYEEEE. CDR3 sequence reads: CASSKGLAGGSTDTQYF. The CDR3 DNA sequence: TGTGCCAGCAGCAAAGGACTAGCGGGAGGGAGCACAGATACGCAGTATTTT.

V and J are TRBV6-2 or TRBV6-3 and TRBJ2-5, with D perhaps matching TRBD2 (5 bases). Germline lookup yields CDR1 MNHEY and CDR2 SVGEGT. This CDR3 has 12 amino acids. Between the trimmed V and J ends, which lost 5 bases and 5 bases, there was a span of 9 bases. CDR3 sequence reads: CASSRRTETQYF. The CDR3 nucleotides are TGTGCCAGCAGTCGGAGGACCGAGACCCAGTACTTC.

The chain has TRBV6-1 and TRBJ2-7, with 8 bases matching TRBD1. This CDR3 region has 16 residues. Germline CDR1 is MNHNS and CDR2 is SASEGT. V lost 8 bases and J lost 3; bases outside the gene matches: 15. DNA of the CDR3: TGTGCCAGCGGGTTAGGACAGGGCCCTGTATACTACGAGCAGTACTTC. Translation gives CASGLGQGPVYYEQYF.

The sample holds a few counts of this clonotype. J is TRBJ1-1 and V is TRBV27; D is possibly TRBD1 (6 bases). The CDR3 totals 14 residues. The germline CDR1 and CDR2 sequences are MNHEY and SMNVEV (reference sequence). V lost 2 bases and J lost 5, with 12 bases in between. CDR3 DNA: TGTGCCAGCAGTTTACAGGGGCTTCGGACTGAAGCTTTCTTT. Amino acid sequence: CASSLQGLRTEAFF.

The chain employs TRBV7-9 and TRBJ1-2; D unclear. From germline, CDR1 is SEHNR and CDR2 FQNEAQ (reference sequence). V gave up 6 bases and J gave up 6 bases, with 8 bases separating them. The length of the CDR3 is 11 residues. The DNA of the CDR3 is TGTGCCAGCAGTACGGAGGATGGCTACACCTTC. Residues: CASSTEDGYTF.

The rearrangement links TRBV5-5 to TRBJ2-7; 13 bases are shared with TRBD2. The CDR3 is 16 residues long. V lost 0 bases, J lost 5 bases, and 5 bases stayed unmatched. Germline CDR1 and CDR2: SGHKS and YYEKEE (reference sequence). CDR3 residues: CASSLGGLAGTDEQYF. CDR3 nucleotide sequence: TGTGCCAGCAGCTTGGGGGGACTAGCGGGAACCGACGAGCAGTACTTC. Filled out from reference TRBV5-5 and TRBJ2-7, the complete variable domain reads DAGVTQSPTHLIKTRGQQVTLRCSPISGHKSVSWYQQVLGQGPQFIFQYYEKEERGRGNFPDRFSARQFPNYSSELNVNALLLGDSALYLCASSLGGLAGTDEQYFGPGTRLTVT.

This clonotype has more than one count but fewer than ten. The V gene is TRBV7-9, the J gene TRBJ2-1; a possible D gene is TRBD2 (7 bases). In germline, CDR1 is SEHNR, CDR2 FQNEAQ (reference sequence). V was pared by 5 bases and J by 9 bases, with 14 bases between. There are 13 residues in the CDR3. The CDR3 sequence is CASSPAGAGEQFF. CDR3 bases: TGTGCCAGCAGCCCCGCGGGGGCTGGTGAGCAGTTCTTC.

This clonotype was seen only a few times. The chain combines TRBV7-2 with TRBJ2-1; maybe TRBD2 (5 bases). The CDR3 runs to 14 residues. The germline V gene encodes CDR1 SGHTA and CDR2 FQGNSA. The germline V and J ends were trimmed by 2 bases and 6 bases, with 11 bases remaining between them. In DNA, the CDR3 is TGTGCCAGCAGCTTAATCCGTCGGGGCAATGAGCAGTTCTTC. Translating it yields CASSLIRRGNEQFF.